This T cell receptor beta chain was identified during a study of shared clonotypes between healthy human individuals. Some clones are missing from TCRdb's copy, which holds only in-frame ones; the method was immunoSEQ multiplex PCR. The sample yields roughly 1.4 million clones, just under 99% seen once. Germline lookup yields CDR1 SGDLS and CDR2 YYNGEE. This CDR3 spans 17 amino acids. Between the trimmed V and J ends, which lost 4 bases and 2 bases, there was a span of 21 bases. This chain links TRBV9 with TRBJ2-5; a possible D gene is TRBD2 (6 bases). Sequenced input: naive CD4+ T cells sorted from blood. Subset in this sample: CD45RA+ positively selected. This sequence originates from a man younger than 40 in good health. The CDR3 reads CASSQPRGAGSQETQYF. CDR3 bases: TGTGCCAGCAGCCAACCCCGCGGGGCAGGGTCACAAGAGACCCAGTACTTC.